This T cell receptor beta chain was captured by sequencing in a study of blood T cell repertoires in COVID-19. In the study overall: Samples of COVID-19 (acute and convalescent) were obtained from the United States, Italy and Spain.

Authors' methods: By means of reference gene primer amplification, nucleated cell counts were estimated. Using immunoSEQ multiplex PCR, the repertoire was profiled, and TCRdb retains in-frame clones only, with some absent. The V and J calls and clone size are taken from that table; D and trimming were inferred from the DNA. The profile covers 200,000 to 250,000 clones, with around four fifths appearing a single time and approximately 5% taken by the ten largest. Germline values: CDR1 KGHSH, CDR2 LQKENI. This CDR3 is 16 amino acids long. V lost 0 bases and J lost 6; bases outside the gene matches: 8. The rearrangement links TRBV18 to TRBJ2-1; 7 bases are a match to TRBD2. The TCR originated in a woman aged 70-85 years with COVID-19, enrolled during active disease. The sequencing input was peripheral blood. CDR3 DNA sequence: TGTGCCAGCTCACCACCCGGGCGGGAGAGGACCAATGAGCAGTTCTTC. Translated, it gives CASSPPGRERTNEQFF.